This T cell receptor beta chain was found in a study of spatial heterogeneity in lung cancer. This clonotype was counted at least ten times. The CDR3 has 14 residues. Trimming left V 1 base short and J 3 bases short, with 8 bases between. Germline CDR1 reads SEHNR; CDR2 reads FQNEAQ (reference sequence). Time point indicated: sample taken at primary tumor resection. In each case, whole RNA from tumor, nontumor lung or frozen PBMC was sequenced unsorted. TCRdb analysed the 5' RACE reads with MiXCR anew, one entry per CDR3 protein. The sample contains some 37,000 distinct CDR3 sequences, around 7.5% of which appear only once.

Source: PBMCs, taken at surgery. The chain carries TRBV7-9 and TRBJ2-3, with D perhaps TRBD2 (6 bases). The TCR originated in a male donor with early-stage non-small cell lung cancer. CDR3 in amino acids: CASSLVGLTDTQYF. DNA of the CDR3: TGTGCCAGCAGCTTAGTGGGACTTACAGATACGCAGTATTTT.